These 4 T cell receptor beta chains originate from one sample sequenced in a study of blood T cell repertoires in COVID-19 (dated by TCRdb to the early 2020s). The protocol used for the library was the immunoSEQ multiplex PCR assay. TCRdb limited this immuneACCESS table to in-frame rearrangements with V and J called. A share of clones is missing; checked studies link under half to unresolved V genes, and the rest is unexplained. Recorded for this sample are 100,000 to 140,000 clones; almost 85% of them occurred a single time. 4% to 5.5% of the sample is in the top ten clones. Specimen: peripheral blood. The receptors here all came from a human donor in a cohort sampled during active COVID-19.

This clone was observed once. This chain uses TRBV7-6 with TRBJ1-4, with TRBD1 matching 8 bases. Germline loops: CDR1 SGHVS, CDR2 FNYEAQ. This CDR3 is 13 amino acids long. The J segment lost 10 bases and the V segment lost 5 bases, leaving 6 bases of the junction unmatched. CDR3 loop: CASSTGQGGKLFF. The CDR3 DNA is TGTGCCAGCAGCACCGGACAGGGAGGAAAACTGTTTTTT.

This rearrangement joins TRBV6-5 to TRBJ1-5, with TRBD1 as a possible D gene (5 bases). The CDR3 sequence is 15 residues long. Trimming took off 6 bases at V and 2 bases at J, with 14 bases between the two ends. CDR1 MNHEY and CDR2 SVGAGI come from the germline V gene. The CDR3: CASSNQGRGNQPQHF. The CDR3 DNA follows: TGTGCCAGCAGCAATCAGGGAAGGGGCAATCAGCCCCAGCATTTT.

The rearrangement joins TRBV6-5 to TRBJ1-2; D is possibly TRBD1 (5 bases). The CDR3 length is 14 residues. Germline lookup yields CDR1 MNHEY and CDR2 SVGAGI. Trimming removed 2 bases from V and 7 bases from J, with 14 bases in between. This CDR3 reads CASSYLQGNSGYTF. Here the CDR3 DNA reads TGTGCCAGCAGTTACCTGCAGGGTAATAGTGGCTACACCTTC.

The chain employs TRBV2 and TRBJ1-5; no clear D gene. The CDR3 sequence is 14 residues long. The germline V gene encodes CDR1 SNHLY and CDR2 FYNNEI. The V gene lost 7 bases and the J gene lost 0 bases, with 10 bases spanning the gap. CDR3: CASTRGNSNQPQHF. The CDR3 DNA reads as TGTGCCAGCACGCGAGGGAATAGCAATCAGCCCCAGCATTTT.